This passage covers 22 T cell receptor beta chains from one sample sequenced in a study of spatial heterogeneity in lung cancer (dated by TCRdb to about 2019). What the study reported, not specific to this receptor: The number of expanded intratumoral alpha and beta TCRs correlated with the tumor nonsynonymous mutation count.

These TCRs' antigens remain unknown. The library relied on 5' RACE. TCRdb lists the instrument as NextSeq 500. TCRdb trimmed public reads at Q25 via fastp, called clones via MiXCR and kept in-frame beta chains. One record per CDR3 amino acid sequence lists the most common genes and DNA. The table for this sample lists roughly 17,000 distinct CDR3 sequences; roughly 10% of them were counted only once. The ten top clones hold less than 25% of the sample. The time point label on this specimen signifies: sample taken at primary tumor resection. The specimen was lung tumor tissue, collected at surgery. These receptors all come from a female donor with early-stage non-small cell lung cancer.

About this clonotype itself: This beta chain is a stray sequence in a library constructed for alpha chains; its clone size is not meaningful. DNA of the CDR3: TGTGCCAGCAGCTGGGGGACAGGGGATGGCTACACCTTC. This codes for CASSWGTGDGYTF. J is TRBJ1-2 and V is TRBV7-9; TRBD1 aligns across 10 bases. This CDR3 is built from 13 residues. CDR1 is SEHNR, CDR2 FQNEAQ, per germline (reference sequence). After removal of 4 bases from V and 6 bases from J, the junction contained 2 bases not matched to a gene.

This clonotype came up many times. This beta chain is a stray read from a library made for alpha chains; its abundance is not meaningful. This chain connects TRBV11-2 to TRBJ1-3; D gene unclear. This CDR3 spans 16 amino acids. V lost 2 bases to trimming and J lost 1 base, with 12 bases between them. CDR1 and CDR2 from the germline V gene are SGHAT and FQNNGV. The DNA of the CDR3 is TGTGCCAGCAGCTTAACCCGGGAGGATTCTGGAAACACCATATATTTT. The encoded protein is CASSLTREDSGNTIYF.

About this clonotype: The library was built for alpha chains, so this beta chain is an off-target read and its size means little. The rearrangement joins TRBV28 to TRBJ2-5, with 8 bases lining up with TRBD2. Trimming removed 5 bases from V and 3 bases from J; junction bases left unmatched: 8. Looked up from germline, CDR1 is MDHEN and CDR2 is SYDVKM. This CDR3 has 15 amino acids. The CDR3 coding sequence is TGTGCCAGCAGTATCCCCCGGCGGGGGGAAGAGACCCAGTACTTC. Translating gives CASSIPRRGEETQYF. The variable domain in full, completed from reference TRBV28 and TRBJ2-5, reads DVKVTQSSRYLVKRTGEKVFLECVQDMDHENMFWYRQDPGLGLRLIYFSYDVKMKEKGDIPEGYSVSREKKERFSLILESASTNQTSMYLCASSIPRRGEETQYFGPGTRLLVL.

Turning to this clonotype: This beta chain lies outside the target of a library built for alpha chains; its clone size means little. This chain links TRBV29-1 with TRBJ2-1, with D possibly being TRBD2 (6 bases). The V gene lost 5 bases and the J gene lost 8 bases, with 13 bases spanning the gap. This CDR3 is 12 amino acids long. The V gene's germline CDR1 is SQVTM and CDR2 ANQGSEA. CDR3 residues: CSVRSASDEQFF. In nucleotides, the CDR3 is TGCAGCGTTCGGTCCGCTAGCGATGAGCAGTTCTTC.

Details on this clonotype: This clone may be a read error of a much larger clone one base away. This beta chain slipped into a library made for alpha chains as a stray read, so its size is not meaningful. The chain combines TRBV7-8 with TRBJ1-6, with D uncertain. The V gene's germline CDR1 is SGHVS and CDR2 FQNEAQ. V was shortened by 5 bases and J by 7 bases, with 12 bases between the two germline ends. This CDR3 has 14 amino acids. CDR3 DNA: TGTGCCAGCAGCCTCGACGGGCGAAATTCACCCCTCCACTTT. It translates to CASSLDGRNSPLHF. Filled out from reference TRBV7-8 and TRBJ1-6, the complete variable domain reads GAGVSQSPRYKVAKRGQDVALRCDPISGHVSLFWYQQALGQGPEFLTYFQNEAQLDKSGLPSDRFFAERPEGSVSTLKIQRTQQEDSAVYLCASSLDGRNSPLHFGNGTRLTVT.

This clonotype has only a few counts. The library was prepared for alpha chains; this beta chain is a stray read, so its frequency means little. The V gene is TRBV20-1, the J gene TRBJ1-3; no clear D. Per the germline V gene, CDR1 is DFQATT and CDR2 is SNEGSKA (reference sequence). Deletions cut 5 bases from V and 0 bases from J, with 23 bases between. This CDR3 is 18 amino acids long. The CDR3 nucleotides read TGCAGTGCTCAGCGCTCACTAGCCTTCTTTAACTCTGGAAACACCATATATTTT. Protein sequence: CSAQRSLAFFNSGNTIYF.

This clonotype was counted a single time. This beta chain lies outside the target of a library built for alpha chains; its clone size means little. The V call is TRBV5-1, the J call TRBJ2-2; a weak D match, TRBD2 (6 bases). Germline CDR1 reads SGHRS; CDR2 reads YFSETQ. V lost 3 bases and J 5 bases, leaving 11 bases between the germline ends. The length of the CDR3 is 14 residues. The CDR3 nucleotides read TGCGCCAGCAGCTCCGGGACTTTAACCGGGGAGCTGTTTTTT. This translates into CASSSGTLTGELFF.

By sample fraction, this clonotype is medium-sized. This beta chain appears as a stray read in a library generated for alpha chains; its size is not informative. J is TRBJ1-1 and V is TRBV7-3; the D gene is possibly TRBD1 (6 bases). CDR1 is SGHTA and CDR2 is FQGTGA in the germline V gene. The CDR3 extends over 14 amino acids. The ends were cut back, 5 bases at V and 0 bases at J, with 10 bases in the middle. The CDR3 protein is CASSIGQMNTEAFF. CDR3 DNA: TGTGCCAGCAGCATCGGACAGATGAACACTGAAGCTTTCTTT.

Of note for this clonotype: Since a much larger clone is just one base distant, this may be a read error. This beta chain turned up in a library designed for alpha chains; as an off-target read, its abundance says little. V is TRBV7-8 and J is TRBJ2-7, with 10 positions matching TRBD2. The germline V gene has CDR1 SGHVS and CDR2 FQNEAQ. The CDR3 is 16 amino acids. The CDR3 nucleotides read TGTGCCAGCAGCCCAGAAAAGCGGGGGGGCTCCTACGAGCAGCACTTC. The encoded protein is CASSPEKRGGSYEQHF.

This clonotype was counted a few times. This beta chain is a stray sequence in a library constructed for alpha chains; its clone size is not meaningful. The chain recombines TRBV7-2 with TRBJ2-6, with D perhaps TRBD1 (6 bases). The V gene lost 3 bases and the J gene lost 0 bases, with 21 bases spanning the gap. This CDR3 has 20 amino acids. Per the germline V gene, CDR1 is SGHTA and CDR2 is FQGNSA. This chain's CDR3 is CASSFYLAPDRISGANVLTF. The CDR3 bases are TGTGCCAGCAGCTTTTATTTGGCCCCGGACAGAATCTCTGGGGCCAACGTCCTGACTTTC.

With respect to this clonotype: Found in a library prepared for alpha chains, this beta chain is an off-target read, and its abundance has little meaning. V and J are TRBV10-3 and TRBJ1-5; tentatively, D is TRBD1 (6 bases). This CDR3 contains 17 residues. Deletions cut 5 bases from V and 5 bases from J, with 22 bases between. The V gene's germline CDR1 is ENHRY and CDR2 SYGVKD. The CDR3 protein is CAISPRAGTLRDQPQHF. In DNA, the CDR3 is TGTGCCATCAGTCCCAGGGCCGGGACACTCCGGGATCAGCCCCAGCATTTT.

This clonotype ranks as medium-sized. Since the library was made to target alpha chains, this beta chain is a stray read and its abundance is not meaningful. The chain links TRBV5-5 to TRBJ2-7; 10 bases align to TRBD1. V dropped 0 bases and J dropped 4; count of bases not matched to a gene: 1. CDR1 and CDR2 (germline): SGHKS, YYEKEE (reference sequence). The CDR3 contains 14 residues. The CDR3 nucleotides read TGTGCCAGCAGCTTGGGGGGACAGGGGTACGAGCAGTACTTC. Translating it yields CASSLGGQGYEQYF.

Comments on this clonotype: A library prepared for alpha chains yielded this beta chain as an off-target read; its size is of little meaning. This rearrangement joins TRBV7-6 to TRBJ2-2; TRBD1 is a possible D gene (5 bases). Trimming shortened V by 1 base and J by 4 bases, and 13 bases separated the two germline ends. The CDR3 length is 16 residues. Looked up from germline, CDR1 is SGHVS and CDR2 is FNYEAQ. CDR3 coding DNA: TGTGCCAGCAGCTTAGAAATACCAGGGCCCACCGGGGAGCTGTTTTTT. This encodes CASSLEIPGPTGELFF.

This clonotype was seen more than once but under ten times. This beta chain is off target for a library built for alpha chains, so its abundance means little. The chain carries TRBV20-1 and TRBJ2-1; the D call may be TRBD1 or TRBD2 (6 bases each). Germline-derived CDR1 and CDR2 are DFQATT and SNEGSKA (reference sequence). The CDR3 spans 16 residues. The CDR3 spells CSQWSGAGRIHNEQFF. CDR3 nucleotide sequence: TGCAGCCAATGGTCAGGGGCGGGAAGAATCCACAATGAGCAGTTCTTC.

This clonotype occurred a few times. This beta chain is off target for a library built for alpha chains, so its abundance means little. The genes are TRBV11-2 and TRBJ2-3; no clear D gene. Germline values: CDR1 SGHAT, CDR2 FQNNGV. V was pared by 5 bases and J by 1 base, with 13 bases between. CDR3 length: 15 residues. The CDR3 loop reads CASSRNRIGTDTQYF. The DNA of the CDR3 is TGTGCCAGCAGCCGTAACCGGATAGGCACAGATACGCAGTATTTT.

As for this clonotype: This beta chain is an off-target read within a library intended for alpha chains, so its frequency means little. This rearrangement joins TRBV12-3 or TRBV12-4 to TRBJ2-3; D gene uncertain. The CDR3 length is 10 residues. Deletions cut 9 bases from V and 6 bases from J, with 7 bases between. The CDR3 is CARPRDTQYF. In nucleotides, the CDR3 is TGTGCCAGGCCAAGGGATACGCAGTATTTT.

This clonotype is termed medium-sized. This beta chain is a stray sequence in a library constructed for alpha chains; its clone size is not meaningful. The V gene is TRBV7-2, the J gene TRBJ2-3, with no clear D. Germline CDR1 reads SGHTA; CDR2 reads FQGNSA. The CDR3 is made up of 15 amino acids. V was cut by 2 bases and J by 0 bases, with 9 bases left in between. CDR3 region: CASSLRWSSTDTQYF. The CDR3, as DNA: TGTGCCAGCAGCTTAAGATGGTCTAGCACAGATACGCAGTATTTT.

This clonotype came up a few times. As an off-target read in a library built for alpha chains, this beta chain has a frequency of little significance. The chain employs TRBV29-1 and TRBJ2-3, with D perhaps assigned TRBD1 or TRBD2 (5 bases each). From germline, CDR1 is SQVTM and CDR2 ANQGSEA. Trimming pared 5 bases from V and 6 bases from J, leaving 9 bases between. The CDR3 loop spans 11 amino acids. Written as DNA, the CDR3 is TGCAGCGTTCCTTGGGGGGATACGCAGTATTTT. Amino acid sequence: CSVPWGDTQYF.

This clonotype was seen a few times. This beta chain turned up in a library designed for alpha chains; as an off-target read, its abundance says little. The chain couples TRBV2 to TRBJ2-5; TRBD1 aligns across 7 bases. Per germline, CDR1 SNHLY and CDR2 FYNNEI. V lost 2 bases and J lost 1; bases outside the gene matches: 1. This CDR3 spans 14 amino acids. CDR3 residues: CASSERTGQETQYF. The DNA of the CDR3 is TGTGCCAGCAGTGAAAGGACAGGCCAAGAGACCCAGTACTTC. Drawing the rest from reference TRBV2 and TRBJ2-5, the complete variable domain is EPEVTQTPSHQVTQMGQEVILRCVPISNHLYFYWYRQILGQKVEFLVSFYNNEISEKSEIFDDQFSVERPDGSNFTLKIRSTKLEDSAMYFCASSERTGQETQYFGPGTRLLVL.

About this clonotype: Found in a library prepared for alpha chains, this beta chain is an off-target read, and its abundance has little meaning. The CDR3 region has the DNA TGTGCCAGCAGCTTAGAAGGGCCCCTCTCTGGAAACACCATATATTTT. This encodes CASSLEGPLSGNTIYF. The gene calls are TRBV7-2 and TRBJ1-3; D unclear. The germline V gene encodes CDR1 SGHTA and CDR2 FQGNSA. The CDR3 extends over 16 amino acids. Trimming stripped 1 base from V and 0 bases from J, with 10 bases between.

There are many counts of this clonotype. This beta chain is a stray sequence in a library constructed for alpha chains; its clone size is not meaningful. This rearrangement joins TRBV7-3 to TRBJ2-7; D tentatively reads TRBD1 or TRBD2 (6 bases each). CDR3 length equals 14 residues. The ends were cut back, 5 bases at V and 3 bases at J, with 14 bases in the middle. Germline CDR1 reads SGHTA; CDR2 reads FQGTGA. The CDR3 here is CASSPNRDFYEQYF. For the CDR3, the DNA is TGTGCCAGCAGCCCCAACAGGGACTTCTACGAGCAGTACTTC.

This clonotype was counted ten times or more. This beta chain is a stray sequence in a library constructed for alpha chains; its clone size is not meaningful. This chain connects TRBV19 to TRBJ2-7, with D perhaps matching TRBD1 or TRBD2 (5 bases each). The CDR3 extends over 15 amino acids. Deletions cut 3 bases from V and 5 bases from J, with 17 bases between. From germline, CDR1 is LNHDA and CDR2 SQIVND (reference sequence). The CDR3 is CASSIPRGLLHEQYF. CDR3 nucleotides: TGTGCCAGTAGTATCCCCCGGGGCTTACTCCACGAGCAGTACTTC. Full variable domain (outside the CDR3, taken from reference TRBV19 and TRBJ2-7): DGGITQSPKYLFRKEGQNVTLSCEQNLNHDAMYWYRQDPGQGLRLIYYSQIVNDFQKGDIAEGYSVSREKKESFPLTVTSAQKNPTAFYLCASSIPRGLLHEQYFGPGTRLTVT.